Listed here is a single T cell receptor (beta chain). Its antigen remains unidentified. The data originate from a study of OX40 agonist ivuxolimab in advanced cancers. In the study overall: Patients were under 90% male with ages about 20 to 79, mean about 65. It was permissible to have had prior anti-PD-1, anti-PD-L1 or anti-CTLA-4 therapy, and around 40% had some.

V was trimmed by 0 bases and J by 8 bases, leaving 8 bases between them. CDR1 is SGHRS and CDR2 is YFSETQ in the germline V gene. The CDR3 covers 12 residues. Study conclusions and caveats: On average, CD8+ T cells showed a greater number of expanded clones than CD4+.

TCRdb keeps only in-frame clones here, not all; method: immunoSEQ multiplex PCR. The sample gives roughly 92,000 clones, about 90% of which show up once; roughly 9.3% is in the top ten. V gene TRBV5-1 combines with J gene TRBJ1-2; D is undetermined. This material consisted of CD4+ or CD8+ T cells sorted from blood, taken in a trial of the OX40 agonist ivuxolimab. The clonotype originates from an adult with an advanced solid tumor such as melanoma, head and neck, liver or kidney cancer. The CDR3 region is CASSLAGYGYTF. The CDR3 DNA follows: TGCGCCAGCAGCTTGGCGGGCTACGGCTACACCTTC. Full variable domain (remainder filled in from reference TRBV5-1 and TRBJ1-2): KAGVTQTPRYLIKTRGQQVTLSCSPISGHRSVSWYQQTPGQGLQFLFEYFSETQRNKGNFPGRFSGRQFSNSRSEMNVSTLELGDSALYLCASSLAGYGYTFGSGTRLTVV.